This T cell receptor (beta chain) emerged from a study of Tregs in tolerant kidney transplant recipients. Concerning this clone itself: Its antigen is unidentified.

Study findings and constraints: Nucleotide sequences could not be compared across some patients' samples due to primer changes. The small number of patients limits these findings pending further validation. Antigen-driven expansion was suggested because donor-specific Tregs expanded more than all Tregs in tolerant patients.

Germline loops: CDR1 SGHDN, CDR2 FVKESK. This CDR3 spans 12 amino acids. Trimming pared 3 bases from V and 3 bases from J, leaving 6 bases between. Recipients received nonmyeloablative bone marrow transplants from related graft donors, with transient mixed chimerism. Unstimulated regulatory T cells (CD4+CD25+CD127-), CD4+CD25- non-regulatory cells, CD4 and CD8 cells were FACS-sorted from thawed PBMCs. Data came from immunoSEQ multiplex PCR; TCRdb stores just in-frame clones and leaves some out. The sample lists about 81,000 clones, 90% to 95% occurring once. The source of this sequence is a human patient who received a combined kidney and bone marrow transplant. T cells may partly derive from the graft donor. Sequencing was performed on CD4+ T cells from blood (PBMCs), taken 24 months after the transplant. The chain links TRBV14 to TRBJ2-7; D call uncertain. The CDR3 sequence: CASSQGFYEQYF. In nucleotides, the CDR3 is TGTGCCAGCAGCCAGGGCTTCTACGAGCAGTACTTC.